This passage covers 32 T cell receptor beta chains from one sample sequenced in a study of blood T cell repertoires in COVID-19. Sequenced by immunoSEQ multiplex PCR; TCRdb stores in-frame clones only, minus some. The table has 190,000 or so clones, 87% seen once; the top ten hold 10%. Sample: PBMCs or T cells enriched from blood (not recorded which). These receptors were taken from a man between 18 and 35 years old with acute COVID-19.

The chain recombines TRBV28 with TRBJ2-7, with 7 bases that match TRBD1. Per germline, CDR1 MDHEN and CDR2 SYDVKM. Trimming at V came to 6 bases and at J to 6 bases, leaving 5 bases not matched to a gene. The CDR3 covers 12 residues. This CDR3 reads CASSNDRAEQYF. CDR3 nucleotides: TGTGCCAGCAGCAACGACAGGGCCGAGCAGTACTTC.

DNA for the CDR3: TGTGCCAGCAGTTTCGAGGGCTTTAATGAAAAACTGTTTTTT. Translation: CASSFEGFNEKLFF. The chain recombines TRBV28 with TRBJ1-4; D gene ambiguous. The CDR3 runs 14 residues. Germline V gene lookup returns CDR1 MDHEN and CDR2 SYDVKM. V dropped 3 bases and J dropped 4 bases, with 9 bases sitting between them.

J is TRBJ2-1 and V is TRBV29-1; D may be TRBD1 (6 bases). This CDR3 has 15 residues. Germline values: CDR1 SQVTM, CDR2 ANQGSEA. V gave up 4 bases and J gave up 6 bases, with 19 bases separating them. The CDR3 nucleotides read TGCAGCGTTGGCCCAAGACTTAAAGGGGGCAATGAGCAGTTCTTC. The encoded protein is CSVGPRLKGGNEQFF.

The CDR3 loop reads CASSSRLAGGYNEQFF. The CDR3 coding sequence is TGTGCCAGCAGTTCCCGCCTAGCGGGAGGATACAATGAGCAGTTCTTC. This chain connects TRBV2 to TRBJ2-1; 11 nucleotides line up with TRBD2. The CDR3 length is 16 residues. With 5 bases clipped from V and 4 bases from J, the junction kept 7 bases outside the gene matches. The V gene's germline CDR1 is SNHLY and CDR2 FYNNEI.

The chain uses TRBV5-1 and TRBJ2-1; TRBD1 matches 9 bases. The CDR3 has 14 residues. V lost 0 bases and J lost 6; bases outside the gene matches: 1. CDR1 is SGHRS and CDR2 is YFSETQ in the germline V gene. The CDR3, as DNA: TGCGCCAGCAGCTTGGACAGGGGGCGCAATGAGCAGTTCTTC. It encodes CASSLDRGRNEQFF.

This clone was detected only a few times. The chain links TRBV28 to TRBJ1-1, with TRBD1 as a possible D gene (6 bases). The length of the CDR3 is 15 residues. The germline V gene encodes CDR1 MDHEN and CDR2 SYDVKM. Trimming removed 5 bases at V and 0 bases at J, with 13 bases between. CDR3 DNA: TGTGCCAGCAGTAGGACCGGGACACTGAACACTGAAGCTTTCTTT. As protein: CASSRTGTLNTEAFF.

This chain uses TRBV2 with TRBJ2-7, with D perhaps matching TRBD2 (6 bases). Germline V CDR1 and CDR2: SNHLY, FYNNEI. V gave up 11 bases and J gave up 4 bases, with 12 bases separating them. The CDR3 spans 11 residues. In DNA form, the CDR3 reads TGTGCCTCGGAGGGTCAGTACGAGCAGTACTTC. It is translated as CASEGQYEQYF. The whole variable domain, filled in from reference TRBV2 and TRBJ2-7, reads EPEVTQTPSHQVTQMGQEVILRCVPISNHLYFYWYRQILGQKVEFLVSFYNNEISEKSEIFDDQFSVERPDGSNFTLKIRSTKLEDSAMYFCASEGQYEQYFGPGTRLTVT.

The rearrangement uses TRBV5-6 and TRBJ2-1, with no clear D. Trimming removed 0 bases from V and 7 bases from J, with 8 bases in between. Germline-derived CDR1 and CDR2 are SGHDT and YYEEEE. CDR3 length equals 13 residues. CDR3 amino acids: CASSLALTNEQFF. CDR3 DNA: TGTGCCAGCAGCTTGGCCCTAACTAATGAGCAGTTCTTC.

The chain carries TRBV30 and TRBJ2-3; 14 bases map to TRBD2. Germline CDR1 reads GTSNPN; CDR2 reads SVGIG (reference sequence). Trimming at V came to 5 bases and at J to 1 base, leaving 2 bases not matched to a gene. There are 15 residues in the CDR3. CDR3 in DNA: TGTGCCTGGTCGGGACTAGCGGGGGGCACAGATACGCAGTATTTT. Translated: CAWSGLAGGTDTQYF.

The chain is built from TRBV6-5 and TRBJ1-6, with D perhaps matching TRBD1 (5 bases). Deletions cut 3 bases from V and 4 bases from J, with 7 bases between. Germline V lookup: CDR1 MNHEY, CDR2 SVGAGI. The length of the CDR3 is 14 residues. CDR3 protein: CASSYGAYNSPLHF. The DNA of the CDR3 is TGTGCCAGCAGTTATGGGGCGTATAATTCACCCCTCCACTTT.

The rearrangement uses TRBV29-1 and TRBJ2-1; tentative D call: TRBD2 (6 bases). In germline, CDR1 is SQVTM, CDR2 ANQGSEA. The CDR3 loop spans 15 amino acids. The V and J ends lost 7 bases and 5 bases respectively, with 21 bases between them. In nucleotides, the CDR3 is TGCAGCGCAGAAGGGACTCTTATTGGCAACAATGAGCAGTTCTTC. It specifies CSAEGTLIGNNEQFF.

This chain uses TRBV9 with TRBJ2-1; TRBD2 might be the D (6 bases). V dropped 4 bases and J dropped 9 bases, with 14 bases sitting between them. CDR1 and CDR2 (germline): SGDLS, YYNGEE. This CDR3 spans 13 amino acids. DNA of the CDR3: TGTGCCAGCAGCACGGGACTCCGGGGTGAGCAGTTCTTC. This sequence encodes CASSTGLRGEQFF.

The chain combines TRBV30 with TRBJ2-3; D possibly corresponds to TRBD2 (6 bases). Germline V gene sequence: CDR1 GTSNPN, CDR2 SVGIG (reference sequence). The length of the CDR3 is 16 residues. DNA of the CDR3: TGTGTCCTGGAGGGAGGATGGACTCCCTCCACAGATACGCAGTATTTT. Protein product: CVLEGGWTPSTDTQYF.

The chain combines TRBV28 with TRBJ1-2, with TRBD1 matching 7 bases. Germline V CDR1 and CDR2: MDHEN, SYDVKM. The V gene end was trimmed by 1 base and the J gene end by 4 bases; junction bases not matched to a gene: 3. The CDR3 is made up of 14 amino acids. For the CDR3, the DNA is TGTGCCAGCAGTTTATCCGGACAGGTCTATGGCTACACCTTC. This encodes CASSLSGQVYGYTF.

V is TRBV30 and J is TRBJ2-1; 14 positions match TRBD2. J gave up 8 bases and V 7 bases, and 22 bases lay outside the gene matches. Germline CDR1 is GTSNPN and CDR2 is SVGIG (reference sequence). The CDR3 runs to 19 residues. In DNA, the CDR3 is TGTGCCTCCCTCCGGGGTTCCTGGACTAGCGGGAGGATTCGTGATGAGCAGTTCTTC. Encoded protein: CASLRGSWTSGRIRDEQFF.

CDR3 loop: CASSLDGTDTQYF. CDR3 coding DNA: TGTGCCAGCAGCCTAGACGGCACAGATACGCAGTATTTT. The rearrangement joins TRBV3-1 (or the pseudogene TRBV3-2) to TRBJ2-3; D call uncertain. V dropped 4 bases and J dropped 1 base, with 6 bases sitting between them. Germline V gene lookup returns CDR1 LGHDT and CDR2 YNNKEL (reference sequence). The CDR3 consists of 13 residues.

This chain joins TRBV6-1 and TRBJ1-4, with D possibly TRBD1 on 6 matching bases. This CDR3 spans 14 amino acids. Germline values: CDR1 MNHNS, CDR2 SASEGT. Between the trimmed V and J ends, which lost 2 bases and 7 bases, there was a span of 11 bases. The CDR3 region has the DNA TGTGCCAGCAGTGAATGGGAGGGGGTTGAAAAACTGTTTTTT. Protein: CASSEWEGVEKLFF.

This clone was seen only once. This chain's CDR3 is CASSPQGAASEKLFF. CDR3 nucleotide sequence: TGTGCCAGCAGCCCGCAGGGGGCAGCGAGTGAAAAACTGTTTTTT. V usage is TRBV7-2 and J usage is TRBJ1-4, with 8 bases matching TRBD1. The CDR3 sequence is 15 residues long. Germline V lookup: CDR1 SGHTA, CDR2 FQGNSA. The ends lost 5 bases at V and 7 bases at J; junction bases unmatched: 9.

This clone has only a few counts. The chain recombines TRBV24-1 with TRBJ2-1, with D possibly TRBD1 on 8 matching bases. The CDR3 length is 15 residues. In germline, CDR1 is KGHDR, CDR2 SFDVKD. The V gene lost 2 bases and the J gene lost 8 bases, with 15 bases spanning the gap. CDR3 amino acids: CATSDWTGRGHEQFF. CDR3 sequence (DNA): TGTGCCACCAGTGATTGGACAGGGCGGGGGCATGAGCAGTTCTTC.

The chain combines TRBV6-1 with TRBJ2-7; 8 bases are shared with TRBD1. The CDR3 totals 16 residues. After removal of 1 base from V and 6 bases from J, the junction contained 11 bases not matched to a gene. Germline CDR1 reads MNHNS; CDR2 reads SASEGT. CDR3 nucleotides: TGTGCCAGCAGTGAAGAGGGAACAGGGGGGAAAGCCGAGCAGTACTTC. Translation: CASSEEGTGGKAEQYF.

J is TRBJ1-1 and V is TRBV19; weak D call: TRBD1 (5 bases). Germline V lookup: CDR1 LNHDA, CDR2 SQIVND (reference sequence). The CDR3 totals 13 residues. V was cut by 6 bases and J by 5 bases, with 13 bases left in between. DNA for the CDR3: TGTGCCAGTAGCACAGGTACTTGGACTGAAGCTTTCTTT. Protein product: CASSTGTWTEAFF.

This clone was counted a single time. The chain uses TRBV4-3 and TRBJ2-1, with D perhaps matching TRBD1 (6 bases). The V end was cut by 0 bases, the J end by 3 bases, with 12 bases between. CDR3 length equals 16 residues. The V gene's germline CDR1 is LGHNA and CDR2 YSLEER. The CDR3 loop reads CASSQDRGTNYNEQFF. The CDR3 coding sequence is TGCGCCAGCAGCCAAGATAGAGGGACAAACTACAATGAGCAGTTCTTC.

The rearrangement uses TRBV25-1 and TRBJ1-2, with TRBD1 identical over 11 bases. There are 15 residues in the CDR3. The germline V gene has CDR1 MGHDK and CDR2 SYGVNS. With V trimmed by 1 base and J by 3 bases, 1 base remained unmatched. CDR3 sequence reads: CASSEWGQGDYGYTF. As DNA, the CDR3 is TGTGCCAGCAGTGAATGGGGACAGGGGGACTATGGCTACACCTTC.

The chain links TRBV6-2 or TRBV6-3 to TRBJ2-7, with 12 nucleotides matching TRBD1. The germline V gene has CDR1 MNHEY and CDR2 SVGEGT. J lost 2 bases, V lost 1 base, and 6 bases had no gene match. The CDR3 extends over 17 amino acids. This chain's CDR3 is CASSYLPGQGATYEQYF. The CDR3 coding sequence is TGTGCCAGCAGTTACTTGCCGGGACAGGGGGCTACCTACGAGCAGTACTTC.

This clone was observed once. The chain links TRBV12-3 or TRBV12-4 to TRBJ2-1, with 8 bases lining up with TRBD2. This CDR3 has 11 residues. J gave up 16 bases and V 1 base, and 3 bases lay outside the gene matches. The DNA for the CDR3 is TGTGCCAGCAGTTTAGAACTAGCGGTCTTCTTC. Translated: CASSLELAVFF.

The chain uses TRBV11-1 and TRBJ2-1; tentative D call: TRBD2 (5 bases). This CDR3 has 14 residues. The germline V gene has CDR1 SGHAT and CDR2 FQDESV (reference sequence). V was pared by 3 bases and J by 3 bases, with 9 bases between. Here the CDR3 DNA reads TGTGCCAGCAGCTTGAGCGGAGGCTACAATGAGCAGTTCTTC. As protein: CASSLSGGYNEQFF.

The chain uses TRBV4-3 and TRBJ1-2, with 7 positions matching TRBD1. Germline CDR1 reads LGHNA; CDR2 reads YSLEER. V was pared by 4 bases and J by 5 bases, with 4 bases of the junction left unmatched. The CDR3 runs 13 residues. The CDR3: CASSPRDRYGYTF. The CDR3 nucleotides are TGCGCCAGCAGCCCCCGGGACAGATATGGCTACACCTTC.

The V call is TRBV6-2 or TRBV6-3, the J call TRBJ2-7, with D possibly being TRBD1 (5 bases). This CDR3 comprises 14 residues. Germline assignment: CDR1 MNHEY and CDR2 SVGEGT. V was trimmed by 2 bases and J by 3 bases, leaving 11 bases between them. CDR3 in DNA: TGTGCCAGCAGTTACCCCGGACATATCTACGAGCAGTACTTC. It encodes CASSYPGHIYEQYF.

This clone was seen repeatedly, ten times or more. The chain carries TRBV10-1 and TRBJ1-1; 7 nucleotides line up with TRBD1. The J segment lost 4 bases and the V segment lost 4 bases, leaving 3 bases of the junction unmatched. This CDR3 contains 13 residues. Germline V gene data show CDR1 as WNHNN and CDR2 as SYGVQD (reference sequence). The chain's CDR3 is CASSATGITEAFF. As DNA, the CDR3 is TGCGCCAGCAGTGCGACAGGGATCACTGAAGCTTTCTTT.

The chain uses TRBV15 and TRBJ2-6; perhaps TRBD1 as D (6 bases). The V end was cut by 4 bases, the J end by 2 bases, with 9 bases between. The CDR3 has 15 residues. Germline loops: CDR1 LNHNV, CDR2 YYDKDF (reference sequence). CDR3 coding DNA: TGTGCCACCAGCACCACAGGGACTGGGGCCAACGTCCTGACTTTC. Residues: CATSTTGTGANVLTF.

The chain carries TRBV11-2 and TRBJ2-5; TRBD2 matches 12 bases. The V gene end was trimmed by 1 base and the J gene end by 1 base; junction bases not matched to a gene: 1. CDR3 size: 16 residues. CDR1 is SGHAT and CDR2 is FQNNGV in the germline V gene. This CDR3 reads CASSLGTSGIQETQYF. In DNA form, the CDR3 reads TGTGCCAGCAGCTTAGGGACTAGCGGGATCCAAGAGACCCAGTACTTC.

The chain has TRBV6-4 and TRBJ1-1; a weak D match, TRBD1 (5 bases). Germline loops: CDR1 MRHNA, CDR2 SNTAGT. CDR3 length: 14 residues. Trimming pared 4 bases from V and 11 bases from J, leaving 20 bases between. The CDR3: CASSASTSGSRAFF. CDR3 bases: TGTGCCAGCAGTGCCTCCACCTCAGGGTCCCGGGCTTTCTTT.